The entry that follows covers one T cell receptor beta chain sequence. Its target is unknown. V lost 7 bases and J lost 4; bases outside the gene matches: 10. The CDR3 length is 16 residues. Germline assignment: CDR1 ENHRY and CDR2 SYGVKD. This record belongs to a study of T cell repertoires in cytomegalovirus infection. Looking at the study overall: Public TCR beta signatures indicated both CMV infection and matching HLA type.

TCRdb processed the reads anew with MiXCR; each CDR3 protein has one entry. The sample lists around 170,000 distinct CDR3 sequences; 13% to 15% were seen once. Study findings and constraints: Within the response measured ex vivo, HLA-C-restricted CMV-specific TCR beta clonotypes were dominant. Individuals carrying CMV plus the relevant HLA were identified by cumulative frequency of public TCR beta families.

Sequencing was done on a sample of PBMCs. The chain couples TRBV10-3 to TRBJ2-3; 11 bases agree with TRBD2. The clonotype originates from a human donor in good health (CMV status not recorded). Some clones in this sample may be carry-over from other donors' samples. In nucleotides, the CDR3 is TGTGCCATCAACCAAGCAACTAGCGGGGGAGCAGATACGCAGTATTTT. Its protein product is CAINQATSGGADTQYF.